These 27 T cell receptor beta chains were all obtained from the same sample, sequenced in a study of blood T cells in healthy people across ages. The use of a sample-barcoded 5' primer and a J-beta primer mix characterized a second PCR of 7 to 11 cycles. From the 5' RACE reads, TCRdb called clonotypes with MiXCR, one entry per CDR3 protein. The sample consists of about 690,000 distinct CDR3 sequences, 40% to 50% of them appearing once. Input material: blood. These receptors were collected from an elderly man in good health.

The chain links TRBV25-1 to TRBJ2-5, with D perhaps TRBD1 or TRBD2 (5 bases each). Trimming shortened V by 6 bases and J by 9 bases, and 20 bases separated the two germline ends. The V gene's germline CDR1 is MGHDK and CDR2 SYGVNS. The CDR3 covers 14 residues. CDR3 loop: CASSAPDARGAQYF. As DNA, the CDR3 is TGTGCCAGCAGCGCCCCCGATGCCCGAGGGGCCCAGTACTTC. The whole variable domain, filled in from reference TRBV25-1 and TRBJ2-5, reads EADIYQTPRYLVIGTGKKITLECSQTMGHDKMYWYQQDPGMELHLIHYSYGVNSTEKGDLSSESTVSRIRTEHFPLTLESARPSHTSQYLCASSAPDARGAQYFGPGTRLLVL.

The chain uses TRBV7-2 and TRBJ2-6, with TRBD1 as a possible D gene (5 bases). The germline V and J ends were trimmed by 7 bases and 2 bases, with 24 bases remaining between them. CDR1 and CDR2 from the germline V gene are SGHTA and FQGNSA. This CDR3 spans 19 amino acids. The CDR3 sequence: CASTIMTGRVITGANVLTF. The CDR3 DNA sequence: TGTGCCAGCACCATCATGACGGGCAGGGTAATTACTGGGGCCAACGTCCTGACTTTC.

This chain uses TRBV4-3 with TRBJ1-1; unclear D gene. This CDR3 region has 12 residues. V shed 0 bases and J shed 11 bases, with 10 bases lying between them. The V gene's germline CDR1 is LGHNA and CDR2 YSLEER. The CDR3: CASSQDGFGAFF. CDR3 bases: TGCGCCAGCAGCCAAGACGGTTTTGGGGCTTTCTTT.

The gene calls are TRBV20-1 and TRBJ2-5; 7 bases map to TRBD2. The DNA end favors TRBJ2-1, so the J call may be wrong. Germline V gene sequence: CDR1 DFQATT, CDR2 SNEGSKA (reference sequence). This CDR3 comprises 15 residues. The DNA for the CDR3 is TGCAGTGCTAGAGTCCCGGGACTAAGGCAAGAGACCCAGTTCTTC. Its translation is CSARVPGLRQETQFF.

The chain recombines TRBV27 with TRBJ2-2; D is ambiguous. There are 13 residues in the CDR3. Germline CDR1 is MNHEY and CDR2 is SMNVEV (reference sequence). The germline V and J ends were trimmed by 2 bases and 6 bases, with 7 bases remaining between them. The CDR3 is CASSLTGPGELFF. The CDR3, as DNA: TGTGCCAGCAGTTTAACTGGGCCCGGGGAGCTGTTTTTT.

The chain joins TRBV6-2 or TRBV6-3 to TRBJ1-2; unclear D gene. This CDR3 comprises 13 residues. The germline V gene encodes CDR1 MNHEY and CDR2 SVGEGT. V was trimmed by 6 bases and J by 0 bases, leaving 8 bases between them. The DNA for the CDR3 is TGTGCCAGCAGAGACGGGGCTAACTATGGCTACACCTTC. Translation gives CASRDGANYGYTF.

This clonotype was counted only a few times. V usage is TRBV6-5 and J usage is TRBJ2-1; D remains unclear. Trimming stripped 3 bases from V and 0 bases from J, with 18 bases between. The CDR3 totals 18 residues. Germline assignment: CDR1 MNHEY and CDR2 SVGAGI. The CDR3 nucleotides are TGTGCCAGCAGTTATTTTCTAATTACAAAAGACTCCTACAATGAGCAGTTCTTC. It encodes CASSYFLITKDSYNEQFF.

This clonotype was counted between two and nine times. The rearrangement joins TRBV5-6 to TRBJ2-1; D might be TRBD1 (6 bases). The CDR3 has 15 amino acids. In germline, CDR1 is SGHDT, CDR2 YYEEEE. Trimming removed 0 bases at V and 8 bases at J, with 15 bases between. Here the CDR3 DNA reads TGTGCCAGCAGCTTGGCCAGGCAGGGGTTCGATGAGCAGTTCTTC. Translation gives CASSLARQGFDEQFF.

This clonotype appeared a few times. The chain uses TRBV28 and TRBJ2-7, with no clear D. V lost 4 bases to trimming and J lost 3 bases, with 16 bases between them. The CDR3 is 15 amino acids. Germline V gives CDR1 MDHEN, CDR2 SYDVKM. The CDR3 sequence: CASSSHRLASYEQYF. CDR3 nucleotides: TGTGCCAGCAGTTCCCATAGACTCGCAAGCTACGAGCAGTACTTC.

The CDR3 is CSVLLGPNEQYF. The CDR3 bases are TGCAGCGTGCTCCTAGGCCCCAACGAGCAGTACTTC. The chain carries TRBV29-1 and TRBJ2-7, with no clear D. Trimming shortened V by 6 bases and J by 5 bases, and 14 bases separated the two germline ends. The germline V gene has CDR1 SQVTM and CDR2 ANQGSEA. The CDR3 has 12 residues.

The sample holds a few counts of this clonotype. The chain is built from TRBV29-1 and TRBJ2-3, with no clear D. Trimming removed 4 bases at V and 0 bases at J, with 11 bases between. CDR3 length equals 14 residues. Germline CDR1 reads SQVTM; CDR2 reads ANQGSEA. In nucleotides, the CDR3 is TGCAGCGTTGCGGTGGCAACTAGCACAGATACGCAGTATTTT. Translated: CSVAVATSTDTQYF.

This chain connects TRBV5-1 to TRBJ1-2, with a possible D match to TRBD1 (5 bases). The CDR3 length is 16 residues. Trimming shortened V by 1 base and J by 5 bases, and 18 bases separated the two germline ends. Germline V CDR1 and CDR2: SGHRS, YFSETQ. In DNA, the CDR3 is TGCGCCAGCAGCTTGACAGGCGGGGCCCAGGGATATGGCTACACCTTC. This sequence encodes CASSLTGGAQGYGYTF.

CDR3 sequence (DNA): TGTGCCAGCAGCTCTAAAGGGGGGGGACTCTACAATGAGCAGTTCTTC. Protein: CASSSKGGGLYNEQFF. The chain recombines TRBV5-7 with TRBJ2-1; the D gene is possibly TRBD2 (7 bases). TRBV5-7 is an open reading frame whose function is uncertain. CDR3 length: 16 amino acids. V gave up 3 bases and J gave up 3 bases, with 16 bases separating them.

The CDR3 coding sequence is TGTGCCAGCAGCTCAAATCCAATCGCACTAGCGGGCACAGATACGCAGTATTTT. Translation: CASSSNPIALAGTDTQYF. The V call is TRBV5-4, the J call TRBJ2-3; 8 bases are shared with TRBD2. Germline V lookup: CDR1 SGHNT, CDR2 YYREEE (reference sequence). The CDR3 length is 18 residues. Trimming at V came to 3 bases and at J to 1 base, leaving 13 bases not matched to a gene.

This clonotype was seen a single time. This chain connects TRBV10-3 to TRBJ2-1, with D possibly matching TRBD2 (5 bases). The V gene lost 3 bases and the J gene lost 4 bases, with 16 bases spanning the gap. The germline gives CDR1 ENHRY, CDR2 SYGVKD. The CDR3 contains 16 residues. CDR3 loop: CAISETVARTYNEQFF. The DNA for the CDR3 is TGTGCCATCAGTGAAACGGTAGCGAGAACTTACAATGAGCAGTTCTTC.

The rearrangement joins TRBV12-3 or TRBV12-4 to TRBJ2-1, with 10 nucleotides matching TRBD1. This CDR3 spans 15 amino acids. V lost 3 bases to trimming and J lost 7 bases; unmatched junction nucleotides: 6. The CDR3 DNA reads TGTGCCAGCAGTTTGTCCGGGACAGGGGTAAATGAGCAGTTCTTC. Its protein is CASSLSGTGVNEQFF.

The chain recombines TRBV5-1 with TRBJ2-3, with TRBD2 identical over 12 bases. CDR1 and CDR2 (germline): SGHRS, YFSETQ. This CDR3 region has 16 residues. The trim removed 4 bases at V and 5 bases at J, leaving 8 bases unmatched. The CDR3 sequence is CASSPQTSGGGDTQYF. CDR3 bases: TGCGCCAGCAGCCCTCAGACTAGCGGGGGCGGAGATACGCAGTATTTT.

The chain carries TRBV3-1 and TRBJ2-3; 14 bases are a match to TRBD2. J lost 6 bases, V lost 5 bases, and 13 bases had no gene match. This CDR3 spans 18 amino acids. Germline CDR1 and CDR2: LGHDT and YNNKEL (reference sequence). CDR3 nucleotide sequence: TGTGCCAGCAGCTTAGGGACTAGCGGGAGTCCCGCTGGGGATACGCAGTATTTT. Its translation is CASSLGTSGSPAGDTQYF.

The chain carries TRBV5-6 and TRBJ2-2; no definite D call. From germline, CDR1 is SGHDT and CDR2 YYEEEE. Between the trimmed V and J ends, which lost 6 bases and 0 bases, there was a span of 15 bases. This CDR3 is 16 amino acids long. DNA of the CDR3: TGTGCCAGCACCTTTACAGAGACCTCGAACACCGGGGAGCTGTTTTTT. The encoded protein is CASTFTETSNTGELFF.

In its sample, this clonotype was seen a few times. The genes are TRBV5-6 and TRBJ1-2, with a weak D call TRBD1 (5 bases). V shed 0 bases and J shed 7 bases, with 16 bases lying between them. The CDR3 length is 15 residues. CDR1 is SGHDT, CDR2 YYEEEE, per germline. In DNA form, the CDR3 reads TGTGCCAGCAGCTTGGTACCTGGTACAGGAATTGGCTACACCTTC. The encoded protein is CASSLVPGTGIGYTF. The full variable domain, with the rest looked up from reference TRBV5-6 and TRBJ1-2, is DAGVTQSPTHLIKTRGQQVTLRCSPKSGHDTVSWYQQALGQGPQFIFQYYEEEERQRGNFPDRFSGHQFPNYSSELNVNALLLGDSALYLCASSLVPGTGIGYTFGSGTRLTVV.

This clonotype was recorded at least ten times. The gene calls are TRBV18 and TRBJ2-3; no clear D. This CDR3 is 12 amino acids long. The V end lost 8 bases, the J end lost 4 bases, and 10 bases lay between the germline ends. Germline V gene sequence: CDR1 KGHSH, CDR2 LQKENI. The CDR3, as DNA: TGTGCCAGCAGCCCATCCGCAGATACGCAGTATTTT. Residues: CASSPSADTQYF.

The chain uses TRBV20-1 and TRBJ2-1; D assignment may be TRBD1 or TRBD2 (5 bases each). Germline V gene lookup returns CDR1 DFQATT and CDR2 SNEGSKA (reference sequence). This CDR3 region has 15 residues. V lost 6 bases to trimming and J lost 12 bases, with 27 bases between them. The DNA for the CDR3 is TGCAGTGCCCCTGCCCCCGGGGCCCGGATCGCGGGGCAGTTCTTC. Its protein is CSAPAPGARIAGQFF.

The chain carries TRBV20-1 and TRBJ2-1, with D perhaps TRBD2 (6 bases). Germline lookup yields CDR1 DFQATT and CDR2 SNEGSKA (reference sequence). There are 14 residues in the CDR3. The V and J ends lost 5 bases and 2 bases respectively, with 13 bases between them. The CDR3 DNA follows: TGCAGTGCTCCCGGAGGGGAACCCTACAATGAGCAGTTCTTC. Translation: CSAPGGEPYNEQFF.

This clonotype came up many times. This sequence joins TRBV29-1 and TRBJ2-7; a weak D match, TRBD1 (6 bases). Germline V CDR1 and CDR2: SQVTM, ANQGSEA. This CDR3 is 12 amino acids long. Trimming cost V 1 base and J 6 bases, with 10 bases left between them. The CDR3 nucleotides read TGCAGCGTTGAAGTCCAGGGGCGCGAGCAGTACTTC. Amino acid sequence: CSVEVQGREQYF.

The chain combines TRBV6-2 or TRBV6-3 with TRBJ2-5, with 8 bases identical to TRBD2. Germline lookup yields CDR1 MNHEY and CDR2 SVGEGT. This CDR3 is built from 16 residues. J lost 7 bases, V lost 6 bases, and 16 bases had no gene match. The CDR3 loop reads CASSRRGTRHTGTQYF. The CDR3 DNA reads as TGTGCCAGCAGCCGACGAGGGACTAGACATACTGGGACCCAGTACTTC.

The CDR3 is CASSVGPGNTEAFF. In nucleotides, the CDR3 is TGTGCCAGCAGCGTGGGACCCGGGAACACTGAAGCTTTCTTT. The chain has TRBV7-2 and TRBJ1-1, with a weak D call TRBD1 (5 bases). CDR3 length: 14 amino acids. Germline lookup yields CDR1 SGHTA and CDR2 FQGNSA. The ends were cut back, 5 bases at V and 1 base at J, with 11 bases in the middle.

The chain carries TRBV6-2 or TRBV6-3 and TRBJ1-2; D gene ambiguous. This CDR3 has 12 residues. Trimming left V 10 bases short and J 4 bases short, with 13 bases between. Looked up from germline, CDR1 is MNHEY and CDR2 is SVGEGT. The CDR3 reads CATSMRIYGYTF. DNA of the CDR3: TGTGCCACCTCCATGAGGATCTATGGCTACACCTTC.